The present T cell receptor (beta chain) was sequenced within a study of cytomegalovirus exposure and HLA in healthy donors (dated by TCRdb to 2016 to 2017). With respect to the entire study: An earlier analysis of about 560 of the donors reported approximately 300 Gb of sequence data and some 110 million unique TCR beta sequences obtained from 180 million or so T cells. The study was designed to test whether signatures of past pathogen exposure could be identified by cataloging public T cell receptors. Among some 400 genotyped donors of the cohort, an average of around 240,000 unique TCR beta nucleotide sequences were sequenced per donor, around 18% of them non-productive. Donor age, sex, ethnicity and CMV serostatus were compiled alongside the repertoire data. In an earlier analysis of more than 550 of the donors, high-throughput TCR beta sequencing was used to judge whether each TCR beta V gene segment behaved as functional or pseudogenic. The study profiled the T cell repertoires of more than 500 subjects by immunosequencing and related them to cytomegalovirus serostatus. Both class I and class II loci were covered by HLA typing, at four-digit resolution. All discovery cohort repertoires had been generated on a single sequencing platform. About 300 gigabases of sequencing data and 91 million or so unique TCR sequences made up an early release that covered about 640 HLA-typed donors. The number of typed donors differed by locus: about 620-630 for A, B, C, DRB1 and DQB1; some 500 for DQA1; some 610 for DPA1; and about 450 for DPB1. Besides the first cohort of 666 subjects, a separate validation cohort made up of roughly 130 different subjects was used. Genome-wide SNP genotypes for about three fifths of the 666 donors were used in a later genetic analysis, which treated that subset as a discovery cohort. High-throughput TCR immunosequencing, statistical association of individual TCRs with disease status, and machine learning were combined to predict cytomegalovirus infection status. Among the approximately 400 genotyped donors, 75% to 90% belonged to the genetic ancestry cluster associated with self-reported Caucasian donors. Four to six DR-DQ haplotypes were handled as single units for association and clustering, since linkage in the cohort was strong. In a later analysis, previously published TCR beta repertoires from several hundred donors were re-analyzed and high-resolution HLA genotyping was added so that TCR occurrence patterns could be studied. In the later analysis, no new phenotypic data were used to find candidate immune exposures; instead, reliance was placed on TCR beta sequences and their occurrence across donors. What the work shows at the level of the full study, not this receptor alone: In a later analysis, HLA-associated TCR beta chains were found to be more clonally expanded and to have lower generation probabilities than equally common non-associated chains. While some public TCRs were present in many individuals, most TCR sequences turned up only very rarely across donors. A few of the identified cytomegalovirus-associated TCR beta chains were confirmed in vitro to be specific for cytomegalovirus antigens. Compared with the approximately 600-donor mean, donors in an Asian-associated ancestry cluster had fewer N-insertions in productive TCRs, according to a later genetic analysis. Several of the top co-occurrence clusters appeared to be linked to parvovirus B19, influenza, CMV and Epstein-Barr virus, according to a later analysis. An association between a missense DCLRE1C variant and V-gene and J-gene trimming of TCR beta chains was found in a later genetic analysis and replicated in an independent cohort. At a false discovery rate of 0.05, a later analysis linked 16,951 TCR beta sequences to specific HLA alleles. The study gave a list of roughly 150 TCR beta chains associated with cytomegalovirus. Because counts were too low, roughly 16 rarely observed V segments, including chromosome 9 orphons, were excluded from the earlier analysis of roughly 580 of the donors. In this cohort, only TCR beta chains were sequenced, and detectable features were limited by the absence of alpha or paired-chain data. A further reported finding was that TCR beta sequences accurately predicted the HLA-A and HLA-B alleles for most subjects in the first cohort. Assigning TCR associations to individual alleles was difficult when HLA alleles, especially DR and DQ, strongly co-occurred. A later analysis found that most CMV-associated TCR beta chains appeared HLA-restricted, with HLA associations seemingly driven largely by CMV exposure. Linkage disequilibrium might explain the correlated functional status among segregating V segments, but an unknown experimental factor could not be ruled out. The sequencing pipeline was judged likely to have produced a cluster of highly shared sequence variants as a technical artifact. Some IMGT-functional V segments, including TRBV6-2 and TRBV6-3, could not be distinguished by the 87-base-pair reads and were therefore excluded. A later analysis found that TCR association rates varied across HLA loci, with DRB1 alleles showing the most associated TCRs and HLA-C alleles the fewest. It was suggested by the authors that the approach could potentially be generalized to other disease states and immunological phenotypes. Because HLA typing was unavailable for some donors at each locus, only the typed subset was used in association tests. In an earlier analysis of more than 500 of the donors, most TCR beta V segments appeared in productive rearrangements about 87% or about 30% of the time, broadly matching IMGT annotations. The classifier was reported to diagnose cytomegalovirus status with high specificity and sensitivity in both the original and validation cohorts. Roughly uniform sequencing depth across donors was assumed in presence/absence analyses, although this assumption may not hold. Immune exposure information for the cohort was limited to CMV serostatus.

CDR1 and CDR2 were assigned from the germline V gene (reference sequence) as SEHNR and FQNEAQ. V was cut back by 1 base and J by 8 bases, leaving a gap of 17 bases between them. There are 15 amino acids in the CDR3, from cysteine to phenylalanine inclusive. Just CDR3 DNA is preserved here, 45 bases in frame from base 1. Receptors were amplified or captured by the immunoSEQ multiplex PCR assay. For the multiplex PCR, a mixture combining 60 forward primers for TCR Vbeta segments and 13 reverse primers for TCR Jbeta segments was used. A multiplex PCR assay on genomic DNA amplified the CDR3 region of rearranged TCR beta genes. Amplified TCR beta libraries were sequenced as 87-base-pair reads on the Illumina HiSeq System. Processing in the source paper ran as follows. A later analysis counted some 74 million unique TCR beta chains across the 550 to 700 repertoires, and 9 million to 14 million of these chains were shared by at least two donors. Raw reads were error-corrected and collapsed into unique sequences by a nearest-neighbor algorithm in which closely related sequences were merged to remove PCR and sequencing errors. CDR3 sequences were aligned to IMGT reference sequences to assign V, D and J gene segments. For a sequence to be retained, a match of at least six nucleotides to both a V gene segment and a J gene segment was required. Rearrangements were classified as productive when the CDR3 lacked stop codons and remained in frame with V and J, and all other rearrangements were classified as non-productive. CDR3 was defined by IMGT convention, running from the second conserved V-encoded cysteine to the conserved J-encoded phenylalanine. Sequences without an unambiguous match to a single V gene segment were excluded from the earlier analysis of over 500 of the donors. In an earlier analysis of several hundred of the donors, a V segment was called functional when productive rearrangements were above 56.7%, and segregating when the standard deviation between donors exceeded 5%. A statistical classification framework was developed to diagnose cytomegalovirus status using the catalog of TCR beta chain sequences. In a later analysis, V and J genes were assigned by comparing TCR nucleotide sequences against IMGT/GENE-DB human TR gene sequences. In a later analysis, CDR3 sequences and most-parsimonious VDJ recombination scenarios were assigned using the TCRdist pipeline. A later analysis defined each TCR beta chain by its CDR3 amino acid sequence plus V-gene family, and excluded reads lacking a unique V-gene family. As a way to deal with suspected cross-contamination and a sequencing artifact, a later analysis dropped hundreds of nucleotide sequences that were highly shared and had low generation probability. In a later analysis, a clonal expansion index was calculated for each public chain from normalized within-repertoire ranks of inferred template counts. A later analysis computed generation probabilities with a VDJ recombination model fitted to out-of-frame rearrangements, and checked the results against IGoR. A later analysis scored TCR-TCR, TCR-HLA and TCR-CMV co-occurrence with hypergeometric tests, applying a repertoire-size bias correction to TCR pairs. In a later analysis, false discovery rates were estimated by permuting HLA or CMV assignments 20 times. A later analysis grouped co-occurring TCRs with DBSCAN, adding TCRdist sequence similarity when clustering within HLA-allele-positive subsets. Co-occurrence clustering excluded repertoires with fewer than 30,000 or more than 120,000 public chains, plus five with anomalous nucleotide sharing. This immuneACCESS table, as held by TCRdb, lists in-frame sequences with V and J called but not all clones. Of the missing ones, under half trace to an unresolved V gene in checked studies; the others have no known cause. Clone size and the V and J calls come from that table; the DNA yielded D and trimming. In all, the sample holds about 76,000 clones, and 73% of those were seen once. The ten biggest clones cover 15% to 20% of the sample.

The cohort consisted of hundreds of healthy bone marrow donors. At the time of sampling, all cohort members were nominally healthy, though unrecorded immune exposures were likely present. The donor was CMV seropositive and belonged to the group of over 250 seropositive cohort members. Every donor gave a peripheral blood sample, and the peripheral blood mononuclear cells from that sample were used for TCR beta sequencing. The Qiagen DNeasy Blood Extraction Kit was used to extract genomic DNA from the blood cell samples. This clone was observed a single time. Its target antigen remains unknown. Per-nucleotide qualities are absent, and no much larger clonotype sits a single base away.

The chain links TRBV7-9 with TRBJ1-1, with TRBD1 as a weak D call on 6 bases. The receptor was isolated from a woman in her thirties or forties in good health and CMV-seropositive. Sequenced input: PBMCs. The CDR3 reads as follows: CASSLEIRGAAEAFF. The bases are TGTGCCAGCAGCTTAGAAATTCGGGGGGCAGCAGAAGCTTTCTTT.